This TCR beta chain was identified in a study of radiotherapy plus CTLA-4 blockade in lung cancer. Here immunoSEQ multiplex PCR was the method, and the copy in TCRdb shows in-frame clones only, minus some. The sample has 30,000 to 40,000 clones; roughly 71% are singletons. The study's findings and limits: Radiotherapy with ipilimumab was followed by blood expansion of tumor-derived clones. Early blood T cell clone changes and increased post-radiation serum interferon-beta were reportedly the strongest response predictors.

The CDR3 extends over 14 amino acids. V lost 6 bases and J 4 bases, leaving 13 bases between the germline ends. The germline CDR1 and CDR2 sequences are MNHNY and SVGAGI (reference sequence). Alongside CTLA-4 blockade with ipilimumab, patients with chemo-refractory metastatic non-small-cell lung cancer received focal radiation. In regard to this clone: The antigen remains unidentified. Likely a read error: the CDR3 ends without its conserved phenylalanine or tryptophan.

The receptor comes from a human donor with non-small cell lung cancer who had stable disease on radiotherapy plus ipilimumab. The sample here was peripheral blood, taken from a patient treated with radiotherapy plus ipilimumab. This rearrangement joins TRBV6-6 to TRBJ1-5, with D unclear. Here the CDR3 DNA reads TGTGCCAGCAGCCTATGGACGGGGAATCAGCCCCAGCATTCT. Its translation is CASSLWTGNQPQHS.